The rows below give T cell receptor beta chains drawn from one sample of a study of blood T cells in healthy people across ages. TCRdb redid the calling of the 5' RACE reads with MiXCR, one entry per CDR3 protein. The sample carries roughly 900,000 distinct CDR3 sequences, less than 35% recorded once. Specimen: blood. The receptor set was obtained from a woman aged 80 or older in good health. Both conserved end residues are part of each CDR3. A D gene is named only where the DNA matches it firmly. Not all rows give a size; the values are once, few, many and, for expanded clones, a class.

V gene	J gene	D gene	clone size	CDR3 protein	CDR3 DNA
TRBV7-2	TRBJ2-2	.	few	CASTPNRANTRELFF	TGTGCCAGCACTCCAAACAGGGCGAACACCAGGGAGCTGTTTTTT
TRBV3-1	TRBJ2-1	.	many	CASSQDVETSFSVNEQFF	TGTGCCAGCAGCCAAGATGTAGAGACCTCATTCAGTGTAAATGAGCAGTTCTTC
TRBV20-1	TRBJ2-2	.	.	CSARSRGASGELFF	TGCAGTGCTAGATCCCGGGGGGCGAGCGGGGAGCTGTTTTTT
TRBV6-2/TRBV6-3	TRBJ2-4	TRBD1	.	CASSSGGVDIQYF	TGTGCCAGCAGTTCAGGGGGCGTCGACATTCAGTACTTC
TRBV2	TRBJ1-1	.	.	CASSDTGLGTEAFF	TGTGCCAGCAGTGACACAGGGTTGGGCACTGAAGCTTTCTTT
TRBV3-1	TRBJ2-1	TRBD2	.	CASSQLSSGKPYNEQFF	TGTGCCAGCAGCCAACTCTCTAGCGGAAAACCTTACAATGAGCAGTTCTTC
TRBV11-2	TRBJ2-7	.	many	CASSLSFNSYEQYF	TGTGCCAGCAGCTTATCGTTTAATTCCTACGAGCAGTACTTC
TRBV27	TRBJ1-2	.	many	CASSLRGRNYGYTF	TGTGCCAGCAGCTTGAGGGGTCGTAACTATGGCTACACCTTC
TRBV20-1	TRBJ1-2	.	.	CSARAPGDAYGYTF	TGCAGTGCTAGAGCCCCAGGGGATGCCTATGGCTACACCTTC
TRBV7-9	TRBJ2-1	TRBD2	many	CASSNSGTYNEQFF	TGTGCCAGCAGCAATAGCGGGACATACAATGAGCAGTTCTTC
TRBV4-3	TRBJ2-3	TRBD2	many	CASSQDRLAGGMNTDTQYF	TGCGCCAGCAGCCAAGATCGGCTAGCGGGGGGGATGAACACAGATACGCAGTATTTT
TRBV6-2/TRBV6-3	TRBJ2-1	.	.	CASRGTTVREVF	TGTGCCAGCAGGGGGACCACGGTTCGTGAGGTCTTC
TRBV7-2	TRBJ1-2	.	many	CASSTQATNYGYTF	TGTGCCAGCAGTACGCAGGCTACTAACTATGGCTACACCTTC
TRBV12-3/TRBV12-4	TRBJ1-1	.	many	CASSPRGWNTEAFF	TGTGCCAGCAGCCCCAGGGGTTGGAACACTGAAGCTTTCTTT
TRBV20-1	TRBJ1-2	.	few	CSANTGGYTF	TGCAGTGCTAACACAGGGGGCTACACCTTC
TRBV12-3/TRBV12-4	TRBJ2-5	TRBD2	.	CASSGGLVSRETQYF	TGTGCTAGCAGCGGGGGACTAGTGAGCCGAGAGACCCAGTACTTC
TRBV9	TRBJ2-5	TRBD1	many	CASSDQTGGKRTQYF	TGTGCCAGCAGCGACCAGACAGGGGGCAAGCGGACCCAGTACTTC
TRBV11-2	TRBJ1-2	.	few	CASALGQGLEVGYTF	TGTGCCAGCGCCCTCGGACAAGGACTCGAGGTTGGGTACACCTTC